What follows describes a single T cell receptor (beta chain). The data stem from a study of molecular identifiers for immune sequencing clone quantification. MiXCR, applied by TCRdb to the PCR reads, yields one record per CDR3 protein. The sample consists of some 650,000 distinct CDR3 sequences, 15% to 20% of them appearing once. CDR1 and CDR2 from the germline V gene are DFQATT and SNEGSKA (reference sequence). This CDR3 comprises 23 residues. V gene TRBV20-1 combines with J gene TRBJ2-1, with 10 nucleotides matching TRBD2. The clonotype comes from a human donor in good health. Some libraries in this study had Jurkat cell RNA spiked in. Sequencing used naive CD8+ T cells from blood, with Jurkat cell RNA spiked in. The subset denotes: FACS-sorted CD8+CD4-CCR7+CD45RA+ naive T cells. CDR3 region: CSIPFRDAPRGASGGHSYNEQFF. The CDR3 bases are TGCAGCATCCCTTTCCGGGACGCTCCACGGGGGGCTAGCGGGGGACACTCCTACAATGAGCAGTTCTTC.